The 13 T cell receptor beta chains reported below all come from one sample, sequenced in a study of blood T cell repertoires in COVID-19. Method: immunoSEQ multiplex PCR; TCRdb's copy keeps in-frame clones and lacks some. This table has around 170,000 clones, roughly nine tenths appearing once. Sequencing was performed on peripheral blood. Every receptor here comes from a man aged 60 to 69 with acute or convalescent COVID-19.

CDR3 bases: TGTGCCAGCAGCGTAGGAGCTGGGGGCGGCTACACCTTC. It yields the protein CASSVGAGGGYTF. The chain couples TRBV9 to TRBJ1-2; D possibly corresponds to TRBD1 (6 bases). Germline CDR1 SGDLS, CDR2 YYNGEE. The CDR3 is 13 residues long. Trimming removed 0 bases at V and 8 bases at J, with 11 bases between. Combining the CDR3 with reference TRBV9 and TRBJ1-2 gives the whole variable domain DSGVTQTPKHLITATGQRVTLRCSPRSGDLSVYWYQQSLDQGLQFLIQYYNGEERAKGNILERFSAQQFPDLHSELNLSSLELGDSALYFCASSVGAGGGYTFGSGTRLTVV.

The chain links TRBV7-2 to TRBJ2-1, with a possible D match to TRBD2 (6 bases). The V end was cut by 1 base, the J end by 8 bases, with 18 bases between. CDR1 is SGHTA, CDR2 FQGNSA, per germline. The CDR3 has 16 amino acids. This CDR3 is CASSLVRQGGTDEQFF. The CDR3 DNA reads as TGTGCCAGCAGCTTAGTACGGCAGGGAGGTACGGATGAGCAGTTCTTC.

This clone has only a few counts. The CDR3 sequence is CSVDGRGLADSDTQYF. CDR3 DNA: TGCAGCGTTGATGGTAGGGGACTAGCGGACTCAGATACGCAGTATTTT. V gene TRBV29-1 combines with J gene TRBJ2-3, with TRBD2 matching over 11 bases. V shed 3 bases, J shed 4 bases, and the junction held 9 bases outside the gene matches. CDR1 and CDR2 (germline): SQVTM, ANQGSEA. The CDR3 consists of 16 residues.

The V and J genes are TRBV30 and TRBJ2-2; 7 nucleotides align to TRBD2. V shed 6 bases and J 7 bases; nucleotides not matched to a gene: 14. This CDR3 comprises 15 residues. Germline assignment: CDR1 GTSNPN and CDR2 SVGIG (reference sequence). This CDR3 is CACRGERGSRGELFF. In DNA form, the CDR3 reads TGTGCCTGCAGAGGAGAGCGGGGAAGCCGCGGGGAGCTGTTTTTT. Based on the CDR3 plus reference TRBV30 and TRBJ2-2, the full variable domain is SQTIHQWPATLVQPVGSPLSLECTVEGTSNPNLYWYRQAAGRGLQLLFYSVGIGQISSEVPQNLSASRPQDRQFILSSKKLLLSDSGFYLCACRGERGSRGELFFGEGSRLTVL.

The chain has TRBV5-1 and TRBJ1-2; TRBD1 agrees at 7 bases. Trimming at V came to 4 bases and at J to 4 bases, leaving 4 bases not matched to a gene. Germline V gene sequence: CDR1 SGHRS, CDR2 YFSETQ. The length of the CDR3 is 13 residues. The CDR3: CASSPEGAYGYTF. The CDR3 DNA reads as TGCGCCAGCAGCCCTGAGGGGGCCTATGGCTACACCTTC.

The rearrangement uses TRBV29-1 and TRBJ1-4; 12 bases fit TRBD1. J was trimmed by 14 bases and V by 3 bases; bases with no gene match: 10. This CDR3 contains 14 residues. CDR1 and CDR2 (germline): SQVTM, ANQGSEA. The CDR3 nucleotides are TGCAGCGTTGACCCGGGACAGGGGGCGCGGAGGCTGTTTTTT. Translation gives CSVDPGQGARRLFF.

This clone was counted only a few times. The V call is TRBV5-1, the J call TRBJ2-7; TRBD1 matches 11 bases. This CDR3 spans 14 amino acids. Germline V gives CDR1 SGHRS, CDR2 YFSETQ. V lost 8 bases and J lost 2; bases outside the gene matches: 6. In DNA form, the CDR3 reads TGCGCCAGTTCACGGGGACAGGGGGCCTACGAGCAGTACTTC. Its translation is CASSRGQGAYEQYF.

The chain is built from TRBV7-9 and TRBJ2-3; TRBD2 might be the D (5 bases). This CDR3 comprises 13 residues. The V gene's germline CDR1 is SEHNR and CDR2 FQNEAQ (reference sequence). V was clipped by 5 bases and J by 2 bases, with 8 bases between them. The CDR3 nucleotides read TGTGCCAGCAGCGGAGCGGACACAGATACGCAGTATTTT. It translates to CASSGADTDTQYF. The full variable domain, rest sourced from reference TRBV7-9 and TRBJ2-3, is DTGVSQNPRHKITKRGQNVTFRCDPISEHNRLYWYRQTLGQGPEFLTYFQNEAQLEKSRLLSDRFSAERPKGSFSTLEIQRTEQGDSAMYLCASSGADTDTQYFGPGTRLTVL.

This chain joins TRBV4-2 and TRBJ1-4; TRBD1 aligns across 7 bases. Looked up from germline, CDR1 is LGHNA and CDR2 is YNFKEQ. The CDR3 loop spans 15 amino acids. V shed 4 bases and J 7 bases; nucleotides not matched to a gene: 9. The CDR3 DNA is TGTGCCAGCAGCCCAACAGGGGCCGTTGGTGAAAAACTGTTTTTT. Its translation is CASSPTGAVGEKLFF.

The V and J genes are TRBV6-1 and TRBJ1-1; D call uncertain. CDR1 and CDR2 (germline): MNHNS, SASEGT. With 2 bases removed from V and 7 bases from J, the gap between germline ends came to 8 bases. This CDR3 contains 12 residues. The CDR3 DNA reads TGTGCCAGCAGTGAAAATAGTTTTGAAGCTTTCTTT. It specifies CASSENSFEAFF.

The rearrangement links TRBV4-3 to TRBJ1-2; the match to TRBD1 covers 8 bases. The CDR3 sequence is 16 residues long. V lost 4 bases and J lost 3; bases outside the gene matches: 10. Germline-derived CDR1 and CDR2 are LGHNA and YSLEER. The CDR3 spells CASSRDRRLNHYGYTF. Written as DNA, the CDR3 is TGCGCCAGCAGCCGGGACAGGAGACTTAATCACTATGGCTACACCTTC.

CDR3 loop: CASSSGGGAETGELFF. CDR3 bases: TGTGCCAGTAGTTCCGGCGGGGGGGCAGAGACCGGGGAGCTGTTTTTT. This chain links TRBV19 with TRBJ2-2; 9 nucleotides align to TRBD2. The trim removed 5 bases at V and 5 bases at J, leaving 9 bases unmatched. This CDR3 comprises 16 residues. Per the germline V gene, CDR1 is LNHDA and CDR2 is SQIVND (reference sequence).

This chain uses TRBV12-3 or TRBV12-4 with TRBJ2-5; no firm D call. V shed 1 base and J shed 5 bases, with 5 bases lying between them. CDR3 size: 12 residues. This CDR3 reads CASSLDGETQYF. The DNA of the CDR3 is TGTGCCAGCAGTTTAGACGGGGAGACCCAGTACTTC.